The 6 T cell receptor beta chains below were found in one sample sequenced in a study of T-cell reconstitution after alpha-beta-depleted transplantation in children. Unique molecular identifiers featured in how the TCRbeta library was prepared. One entry per CDR3 protein results from TCRdb running MiXCR on the PCR reads. Of some 600,000 distinct CDR3 sequences listed, roughly 15% are singletons. The starting material was PBMCs from the stem cell graft donor, obtained from the stem cell graft. Receptors were obtained from a human donor who donated a stem cell graft to a child with acute myeloid leukemia.

This clonotype has a count of ten or more. The junction shows a germline mismatch at one end, possibly a read error. The rearrangement links TRBV18 to TRBJ1-6; D is ambiguous. The germline V gene encodes CDR1 KGHSH and CDR2 LQKENI. The CDR3 is 14 amino acids. The CDR3 sequence: CASSPGRDNSPLHF. DNA for the CDR3: TGCGCCAGCAGCCCCGGACGCGATAATTCACCCCTCCACTTT.

For the CDR3, the DNA is TGTGCCAGCAGCTTAGGACCCTGGGGGGAGACCCAGTACTTC. The encoded protein is CASSLGPWGETQYF. The chain links TRBV7-2 to TRBJ2-5, with D possibly called TRBD1 or TRBD2 (5 bases each). The V end lost 1 base, the J end lost 5 bases, and 11 bases lay between the germline ends. This CDR3 region has 14 residues. Germline lookup yields CDR1 SGHTA and CDR2 FQGNSA.

The chain carries TRBV24-1 and TRBJ2-1; 9 bases match TRBD1. The CDR3 has 16 amino acids. The J segment lost 8 bases and the V segment lost 1 base, leaving 8 bases of the junction unmatched. Germline values: CDR1 KGHDR, CDR2 SFDVKD. The CDR3 DNA reads as TGTGCCACCAGTGATTTCGCGGGACAGGGTCGCGATGAGCAGTTCTTC. Amino acids: CATSDFAGQGRDEQFF.

The chain recombines TRBV27 with TRBJ2-1; 10 nucleotides align to TRBD1. The germline gives CDR1 MNHEY, CDR2 SMNVEV (reference sequence). Trimming at V came to 0 bases and at J to 8 bases, leaving 4 bases not matched to a gene. CDR3 length: 15 amino acids. The CDR3 nucleotides are TGTGCCAGCAGTTTATCGGGACAGGGGTCAGATGAGCAGTTCTTC. It translates to CASSLSGQGSDEQFF.

The chain couples TRBV5-1 to TRBJ2-6, with a tentative D call TRBD1 (5 bases). Germline V gene data show CDR1 as SGHRS and CDR2 as YFSETQ. V was pared by 2 bases and J by 0 bases, with 9 bases between. The CDR3 consists of 16 residues. The chain's CDR3 is CASSFQGLSGANVLTF. The CDR3, as DNA: TGCGCCAGCAGCTTCCAGGGCCTCTCTGGGGCCAACGTCCTGACTTTC.

This clonotype appeared many times. This chain uses TRBV7-9 with TRBJ2-5, with D possibly TRBD2 on 5 matching bases. The CDR3 length is 12 residues. The V end was cut by 11 bases, the J end by 5 bases, with 15 bases between. Looked up from germline, CDR1 is SEHNR and CDR2 is FQNEAQ (reference sequence). CDR3 DNA: TGTGCCTCCAGAGCTAGCAGCGAGACCCAGTACTTC. This codes for CASRASSETQYF.